This entry concerns a single TCR beta chain. This sample stems from a study of CD8 T cells in Susac syndrome. Susac syndrome patients met recently defined diagnostic criteria for definite or probable disease. TEMRA cells were FACS-enriched, with CD8+ and CD4+ T cells isolated negatively. With random hexamers, reverse transcription was performed on roughly 0.5 to 1 ug of RNA. TCRdb ran MiXCR on the immunoSEQ multiplex PCR reads and lists one entry per CDR3 protein. The table shows approximately 80,000 distinct CDR3 sequences, with approximately 94% occurring only once. This CDR3 region has 15 residues. Germline lookup yields CDR1 SEHNR and CDR2 FQNEAQ (reference sequence). V was clipped by 5 bases and J by 8 bases, with 21 bases between them.

This sequence originates from a human donor with Susac syndrome. Sequencing input: CD8+ T cells from PBMCs. The V call is TRBV7-9, the J call TRBJ1-2; a possible D gene is TRBD1 (6 bases). The CDR3 protein is CASSDQRGGAAGYTF. As DNA, the CDR3 is TGTGCCAGCAGCGACCAAAGGGGGGGCGCGGCGGGCTACACCTTC.